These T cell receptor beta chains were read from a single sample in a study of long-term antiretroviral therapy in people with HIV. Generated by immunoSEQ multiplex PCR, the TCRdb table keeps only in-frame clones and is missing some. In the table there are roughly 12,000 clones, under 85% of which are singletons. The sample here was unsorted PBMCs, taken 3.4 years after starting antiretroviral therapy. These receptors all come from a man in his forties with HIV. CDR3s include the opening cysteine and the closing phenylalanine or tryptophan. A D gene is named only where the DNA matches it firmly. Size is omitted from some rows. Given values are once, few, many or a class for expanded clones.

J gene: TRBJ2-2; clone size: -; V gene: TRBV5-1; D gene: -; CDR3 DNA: TGCGCCAGCAGCTTGGCCCTAAACGGGGAGCTGTTTTTT; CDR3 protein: CASSLALNGELFF
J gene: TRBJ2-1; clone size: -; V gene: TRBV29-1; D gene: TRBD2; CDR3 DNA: TGCAGCGTTTCAAGCGGGAGCTCCTACAATGAGCAGTTCTTC; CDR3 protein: CSVSSGSSYNEQFF
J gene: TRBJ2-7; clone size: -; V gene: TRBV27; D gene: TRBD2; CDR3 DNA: TGTGCCAGCAGTCCGACTAGGGGCGGGAGGGCCTGGGAGCAGTACTTC; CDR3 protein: CASSPTRGGRAWEQYF
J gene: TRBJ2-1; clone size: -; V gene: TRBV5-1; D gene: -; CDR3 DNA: TGCGCCAGCAGCTTCGGACAGGGAGGGGATGAGCAGTTCTTC; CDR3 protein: CASSFGQGGDEQFF
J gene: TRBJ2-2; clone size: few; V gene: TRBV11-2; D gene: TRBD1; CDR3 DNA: TGTGCCAGCAGCCCAAACAGGGGGCAAGGCGGGGAGCTGTTTTTT; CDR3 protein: CASSPNRGQGGELFF
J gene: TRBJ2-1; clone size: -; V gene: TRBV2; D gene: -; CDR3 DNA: TGTGCCAGCAGTGTAGGGTTTGGGGTCCACAATGAGCAGTTCTTC; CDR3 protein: CASSVGFGVHNEQFF
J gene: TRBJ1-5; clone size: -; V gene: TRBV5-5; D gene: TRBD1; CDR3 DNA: TGTGCCAGCAGCCGTTCGACAGGGGATAATCAGCCCCAGCATTTT; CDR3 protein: CASSRSTGDNQPQHF
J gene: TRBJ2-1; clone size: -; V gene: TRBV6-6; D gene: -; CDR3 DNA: TGTGCCAGCAGTTACCTGGGAACGGACAATGAGCAGTTCTTC; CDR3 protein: CASSYLGTDNEQFF
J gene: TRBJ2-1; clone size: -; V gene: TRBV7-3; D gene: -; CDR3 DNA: TGTGCCAGCAGCCTCGACGGGAGCTCCTACAATGAGCAGTTCTTC; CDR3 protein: CASSLDGSSYNEQFF
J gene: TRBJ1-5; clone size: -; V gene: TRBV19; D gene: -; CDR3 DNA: TGTGCCAGTAGTTACGGGTCTGTCGGCAATCAGCCCCAGCATTTT; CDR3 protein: CASSYGSVGNQPQHF
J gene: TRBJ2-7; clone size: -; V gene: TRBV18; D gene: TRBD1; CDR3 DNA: TGTGCCAGCTCATCGGGACAGGGGGCAGACGAGCAGTACTTC; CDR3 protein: CASSSGQGADEQYF
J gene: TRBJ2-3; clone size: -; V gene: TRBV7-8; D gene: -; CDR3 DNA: TGTGCCAGCAGCTTGGACGGAAGCACAGATACGCAGTATTTT; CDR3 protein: CASSLDGSTDTQYF
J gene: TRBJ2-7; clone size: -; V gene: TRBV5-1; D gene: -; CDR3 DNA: TGCGCCAGCAGCCCATCAGGACAGTTTGGGGCCGAGCAGTACTTC; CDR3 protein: CASSPSGQFGAEQYF